This passage covers 16 T cell receptor beta chains from one sample sequenced in a study of OX40 agonist ivuxolimab in advanced cancers. Sequenced by immunoSEQ multiplex PCR; TCRdb stores in-frame clones only, minus some. The profile shows about 43,000 clones, about 91% of them singletons. The sample here was CD4+ or CD8+ T cells sorted from blood, taken in a trial of the OX40 agonist ivuxolimab. The source is an adult with an advanced solid tumor such as melanoma, head and neck, liver or kidney cancer.

This chain uses TRBV7-3 with TRBJ2-1; no clear D gene. The CDR3 covers 13 residues. The germline V gene has CDR1 SGHTA and CDR2 FQGTGA. V was cut by 2 bases and J by 9 bases, with 11 bases left in between. DNA of the CDR3: TGTGCCAGCAGCTTACAGGTTTACTCTGAGCAGTTCTTC. This gives the protein CASSLQVYSEQFF. The full variable domain, with the rest looked up from reference TRBV7-3 and TRBJ2-1, is GAGVSQTPSNKVTEKGKYVELRCDPISGHTALYWYRQSLGQGPEFLIYFQGTGAADDSGLPNDRFFAVRPEGSVSTLKIQRTERGDSAVYLCASSLQVYSEQFFGPGTRLTVL.

This chain joins TRBV18 and TRBJ2-2; perhaps TRBD1 as D (6 bases). Between the trimmed V and J ends, which lost 6 bases and 6 bases, there was a span of 14 bases. CDR1 and CDR2 from the germline V gene are KGHSH and LQKENI. The CDR3 is 14 amino acids. The CDR3 sequence: CASSAEQGAGELFF. The CDR3 region has the DNA TGTGCCAGCTCGGCGGAACAGGGCGCCGGGGAGCTGTTTTTT. The complete variable domain, with remaining parts taken from reference TRBV18 and TRBJ2-2, reads NAGVMQNPRHLVRRRGQEARLRCSPMKGHSHVYWYRQLPEEGLKFMVYLQKENIIDESGMPKERFSAEFPKEGPSILRIQQVVRGDSAAYFCASSAEQGAGELFFGEGSRLTVL.

For the CDR3, the DNA is TGTGCCAGCAGCGTAAATGACAATGAGCAGTTCTTC. It yields the protein CASSVNDNEQFF. V and J are TRBV9 and TRBJ2-1, with no clear D. This CDR3 comprises 12 residues. In germline, CDR1 is SGDLS, CDR2 YYNGEE. V was shortened by 1 base and J by 5 bases, with 4 bases between the two germline ends. Variable domain in full (rest from reference TRBV9 and TRBJ2-1): DSGVTQTPKHLITATGQRVTLRCSPRSGDLSVYWYQQSLDQGLQFLIQYYNGEERAKGNILERFSAQQFPDLHSELNLSSLELGDSALYFCASSVNDNEQFFGPGTRLTVL.

This clone was observed once. V is TRBV7-9 and J is TRBJ2-7; the D is unclear. The CDR3 runs to 12 residues. Germline lookup yields CDR1 SEHNR and CDR2 FQNEAQ (reference sequence). V lost 3 bases and J 2 bases, leaving 5 bases between the germline ends. The CDR3 DNA reads as TGTGCCAGCAGCTTCACGACCTACGAGCAGTACTTC. Residues: CASSFTTYEQYF.

The table lists this clone with a count of one. The chain joins TRBV9 to TRBJ2-3; 9 nucleotides match TRBD2. Germline V gene data show CDR1 as SGDLS and CDR2 as YYNGEE. CDR3 length equals 15 residues. Trimming removed 2 bases from V and 2 bases from J; junction bases left unmatched: 3. In DNA, the CDR3 is TGTGCCAGCAGCGTTAGCGGGAGTATCACAGATACGCAGTATTTT. Its translation: CASSVSGSITDTQYF. The variable domain in full, completed from reference TRBV9 and TRBJ2-3, reads DSGVTQTPKHLITATGQRVTLRCSPRSGDLSVYWYQQSLDQGLQFLIQYYNGEERAKGNILERFSAQQFPDLHSELNLSSLELGDSALYFCASSVSGSITDTQYFGPGTRLTVL.

Regarding this clone: At one boundary the junction diverges from the germline segment, which might be a read error. CDR3 DNA sequence: TGTGCCAGCAGTAGAGGGACGGAGAGGCACTACGAGCAGTACTTC. Its translation is CASSRGTERHYEQYF. The J gene is TRBJ2-7, the V gene TRBV19; TRBD1 or TRBD2 may be the D gene (5 bases each). This CDR3 spans 15 amino acids. Germline assignment: CDR1 LNHDA and CDR2 SQIVND (reference sequence).

The V gene is TRBV7-9, the J gene TRBJ2-1, with a weak D call TRBD2 (6 bases). The length of the CDR3 is 13 residues. The V and J ends lost 3 bases and 8 bases respectively, with 11 bases between them. In germline, CDR1 is SEHNR, CDR2 FQNEAQ (reference sequence). The CDR3 DNA follows: TGTGCCAGCAGCTTCAGCGGGCCCGATGAGCAGTTCTTC. It yields the protein CASSFSGPDEQFF. Filled out from reference TRBV7-9 and TRBJ2-1, the complete variable domain reads DTGVSQNPRHKITKRGQNVTFRCDPISEHNRLYWYRQTLGQGPEFLTYFQNEAQLEKSRLLSDRFSAERPKGSFSTLEIQRTEQGDSAMYLCASSFSGPDEQFFGPGTRLTVL.

The V call is TRBV6-1, the J call TRBJ2-1, with D possibly called TRBD1 or TRBD2 (6 bases each). This CDR3 region has 15 residues. Germline values: CDR1 MNHNS, CDR2 SASEGT. V dropped 4 bases and J dropped 0 bases, with 10 bases sitting between them. The CDR3 sequence: CASSGGTLSYNEQFF. The CDR3 DNA reads TGTGCCAGCAGTGGCGGGACACTCTCCTACAATGAGCAGTTCTTC.

This chain connects TRBV30 to TRBJ2-2; no definite D call. Trimming removed 0 bases from V and 8 bases from J, with 7 bases in between. The CDR3 length is 12 residues. Germline assignment: CDR1 GTSNPN and CDR2 SVGIG (reference sequence). CDR3 sequence reads: CAWSVVGGELFF. The CDR3 DNA follows: TGTGCCTGGAGTGTAGTAGGGGGGGAGCTGTTTTTT.

The chain carries TRBV27 and TRBJ2-1, with D possibly being TRBD1 or TRBD2 (5 bases each). The germline V gene encodes CDR1 MNHEY and CDR2 SMNVEV (reference sequence). Between the trimmed V and J ends, which lost 3 bases and 5 bases, there was a span of 14 bases. This CDR3 has 15 amino acids. The chain's CDR3 is CASSFVGPTDNEQFF. CDR3 DNA sequence: TGTGCCAGCAGTTTCGTGGGACCCACGGACAATGAGCAGTTCTTC.

As concerns this clone: The same CDR3 can be traced to other DNA sequences in this sample. CDR3 sequence (DNA): TGTGCCAGCAGCGTAGGCGGGAGCGGCCGGGAGACCCAGTACTTC. It translates to CASSVGGSGRETQYF. This chain connects TRBV9 to TRBJ2-5; 7 positions agree with TRBD2. The CDR3 is 15 residues long. Unmatched junction bases numbered 7, after V lost 0 bases and J lost 5 bases. In germline, CDR1 is SGDLS, CDR2 YYNGEE.

This clone was seen a single time. The chain links TRBV6-1 to TRBJ2-7; D may be TRBD1 or TRBD2 (5 bases each). This CDR3 region has 15 residues. With 2 bases removed from V and 4 bases from J, the gap between germline ends came to 15 bases. Germline loops: CDR1 MNHNS, CDR2 SASEGT. CDR3 in DNA: TGTGCCAGCAGTGAATCCACGGGGCTATTTTACGAGCAGTACTTC. Protein sequence: CASSESTGLFYEQYF.

The chain has TRBV9 and TRBJ2-5; TRBD2 might be the D (6 bases). The CDR3 loop spans 15 amino acids. Between the trimmed V and J ends, which lost 0 bases and 5 bases, there was a span of 14 bases. Germline CDR1 is SGDLS and CDR2 is YYNGEE. The CDR3 sequence is CASSVEAGLAETQYF. The CDR3 nucleotides are TGTGCCAGCAGCGTAGAGGCGGGATTGGCGGAGACCCAGTACTTC.

In its sample, this clone was seen once. The chain links TRBV11-2 to TRBJ2-1, with no clear D. From germline, CDR1 is SGHAT and CDR2 FQNNGV. There are 13 residues in the CDR3. V lost 4 bases and J lost 3, with 7 bases in between. The CDR3 is CASSWTNYNEQFF. The CDR3 DNA reads TGTGCCAGCAGCTGGACCAACTACAATGAGCAGTTCTTC. Variable domain in full (rest from reference TRBV11-2 and TRBJ2-1): EAGVAQSPRYKIIEKRQSVAFWCNPISGHATLYWYQQILGQGPKLLIQFQNNGVVDDSQLPKDRFSAERLKGVDSTLKIQPAKLEDSAVYLCASSWTNYNEQFFGPGTRLTVL.

This chain links TRBV27 with TRBJ2-7; no clear D gene. CDR1 and CDR2 from the germline V gene are MNHEY and SMNVEV (reference sequence). V was cut by 1 base and J by 3 bases, with 16 bases left in between. There are 16 residues in the CDR3. DNA of the CDR3: TGTGCCAGCAGTTTATTATCTATCCTCCCTCACTACGAGCAGTACTTC. Residues: CASSLLSILPHYEQYF.

This chain links TRBV7-2 with TRBJ2-7; a possible D gene is TRBD2 (5 bases). The germline V and J ends were trimmed by 5 bases and 3 bases, with 11 bases remaining between them. Germline loops: CDR1 SGHTA, CDR2 FQGNSA. CDR3 length: 13 amino acids. CDR3: CASSLMGSYEQYF. Written as DNA, the CDR3 is TGTGCCAGCAGCCTCATGGGGAGCTACGAGCAGTACTTC. Filled out from reference TRBV7-2 and TRBJ2-7, the complete variable domain reads GAGVSQSPSNKVTEKGKDVELRCDPISGHTALYWYRQSLGQGLEFLIYFQGNSAPDKSGLPSDRFSAERTGGSVSTLTIQRTQQEDSAVYLCASSLMGSYEQYFGPGTRLTVT.